This is a list of T cell receptor beta chains from one sample in a study of cytotoxic CD8 clonotypes in ibrutinib-treated CLL. Profiling relied on immunoSEQ multiplex PCR, and the TCRdb table lists in-frame clones only, not all of them. The sample lists roughly 50,000 clones; around three fifths were seen once. The sample in question was PBMCs, obtained after 24 months of ibrutinib treatment. Receptor source: a human donor with chronic lymphocytic leukemia. CDR3s include the opening cysteine and the closing phenylalanine or tryptophan. The D gene is left open where the match is weak. The size field is filled for only some rows; it gives once, few, many or a size class.

TRBV5-4	.	.	TRBJ2-7	CASSLFTHINYEQYF	TGTGCCAGCAGCTTGTTCACTCATATAAACTACGAGCAGTACTTC
TRBV2	.	medium-sized	TRBJ1-1	CASREGYRTEAFF	TGTGCCAGCAGGGAGGGGTATAGGACTGAAGCTTTCTTT
TRBV2	.	.	TRBJ2-2	CASFPGGRLNTGELFF	TGTGCCTCCTTCCCTGGGGGGCGTTTGAACACCGGGGAGCTGTTTTTT
TRBV7-9	.	once	TRBJ1-3	CASSPGTSGNTIYF	TGTGCCAGCAGCCCCGGGACATCAGGGAACACCATATATTTT
TRBV7-8	.	few	TRBJ2-1	CASSLGTTGSYNEQFF	TGTGCCAGCAGCTTAGGGACCACAGGGTCCTACAATGAGCAGTTCTTC
TRBV7-2	.	.	TRBJ2-7	CASSLTDGAYEQYF	TGTGCCAGCAGCTTAACCGACGGCGCCTACGAGCAGTACTTC
TRBV6-5	.	.	TRBJ1-6	CASSSGGDNSPLHF	TGTGCCAGCAGTTCCGGTGGCGATAATTCACCCCTCCACTTT
TRBV5-8	.	.	TRBJ2-2	CASSLIANTGELFF	TGTGCCAGCAGCTTGATTGCGAACACCGGGGAGCTGTTTTTT
TRBV5-5	TRBD1	.	TRBJ2-5	CASSFKGASETQYF	TGTGCCAGCAGCTTTAAGGGGGCGAGTGAGACCCAGTACTTC
TRBV28	TRBD1	.	TRBJ1-2	CASSRVADRGGDGYTF	TGTGCCAGCAGTAGGGTAGCCGACAGGGGCGGCGATGGCTACACCTTC
TRBV4-1	.	few	TRBJ2-3	CASSHHSLTDTDTQYF	TGCGCCAGCAGCCACCACTCCCTTACCGACACAGATACGCAGTATTTT
TRBV27	.	.	TRBJ1-5	CASSPYSGTSGQPQHF	TGTGCCAGCAGCCCGTACTCAGGGACCTCTGGACAGCCCCAGCATTTT
TRBV27	.	.	TRBJ2-1	CASSRQGGRDEQFF	TGTGCCAGCAGTCGGCAGGGGGGGCGGGATGAGCAGTTCTTC
TRBV19	TRBD1	.	TRBJ2-2	CATTDRGRSAGELFF	TGTGCCACAACAGACAGGGGGCGATCGGCCGGGGAGCTGTTTTTT
TRBV6-1	.	.	TRBJ2-4	CASSEGRTNKNIQYF	TGTGCCAGCAGTGAGGGCAGGACCAATAAAAACATTCAGTACTTC
TRBV6-1	.	.	TRBJ1-1	CASSDLRWGEETEAFF	TGTGCCAGCAGTGACCTTAGATGGGGTGAGGAAACTGAAGCTTTCTTT
TRBV4-1	.	few	TRBJ1-1	CASSLQGVNTEAFF	TGCGCCAGCAGCCTACAGGGAGTAAACACTGAAGCTTTCTTT
TRBV11-2	TRBD2	.	TRBJ2-7	CASSPGLAGYEQYF	TGTGCCAGCAGCCCCGGACTAGCGGGATACGAGCAGTACTTC
TRBV9	.	few	TRBJ2-7	CASSPGQPSYEQYF	TGTGCCAGCAGCCCAGGACAGCCCTCCTACGAGCAGTACTTC
TRBV5-6	.	.	TRBJ1-1	CASSLVFTEAFF	TGTGCCAGCAGCTTGGTGTTCACTGAAGCTTTCTTT
TRBV6-6	TRBD1	.	TRBJ1-6	CAAAGQINSPLHF	TGTGCCGCGGCGGGACAGATTAATTCACCCCTCCACTTT
TRBV28	.	few	TRBJ1-3	CASSWRGSSGNTIYF	TGTGCCAGCAGTTGGCGGGGGTCCTCTGGAAACACCATATATTTT
TRBV6-5	.	.	TRBJ2-2	CASSLTQGWTGELFF	TGTGCCAGCAGTTTGACTCAGGGGTGGACCGGGGAGCTGTTTTTT
TRBV4-1	.	few	TRBJ1-2	CASSQGVTTNYGYTF	TGCGCCAGCAGCCAAGGGGTCACAACTAACTATGGCTACACCTTC
TRBV5-1	TRBD2	.	TRBJ2-1	CATSSGGASGEQFF	TGCGCCACCTCTAGCGGGGGGGCCTCTGGTGAGCAGTTCTTC
TRBV10-3	TRBD1	.	TRBJ1-2	CAISAGGPDYGYTF	TGTGCCATCAGCGCAGGGGGCCCTGACTATGGCTACACCTTC
TRBV27	.	few	TRBJ2-3	CASSLSWGTDTQYF	TGTGCCAGCAGTTTATCCTGGGGCACAGATACGCAGTATTTT
TRBV10-2	.	.	TRBJ1-2	CASSDRTGGGYGYTF	TGCGCCAGCAGTGACCGGACGGGCGGAGGCTATGGCTACACCTTC
TRBV14	.	.	TRBJ2-7	CASSQGRAYEQYF	TGTGCCAGCAGCCAAGGCAGGGCCTACGAGCAGTACTTC
TRBV5-1	TRBD1	.	TRBJ2-2	CASSLDAAGTGGPGELFF	TGCGCCAGCAGCTTGGACGCCGCCGGGACAGGGGGCCCGGGGGAGCTGTTTTTT
TRBV10-3	.	few	TRBJ1-1	CAISAGYLMNTEAFF	TGTGCCATCAGTGCAGGATACCTCATGAACACTGAAGCTTTCTTT
TRBV5-6	.	.	TRBJ2-7	CASSQEAYEQYF	TGTGCCAGCAGCCAGGAAGCCTACGAGCAGTACTTC
TRBV4-2	TRBD1	.	TRBJ2-5	CASSQGTGQETQYF	TGTGCCAGCAGCCAGGGGACAGGCCAAGAGACCCAGTACTTC
TRBV19	TRBD2	.	TRBJ2-1	CASRTSGVGNEQFF	TGTGCCAGTAGGACTAGCGGGGTAGGCAATGAGCAGTTCTTC
TRBV2	TRBD2	.	TRBJ2-2	CASTYGGGRTGELFF	TGTGCCAGCACCTACGGCGGGGGTAGGACCGGGGAGCTGTTTTTT
TRBV6-1	TRBD1	.	TRBJ2-3	CASSEVGQGTDTQYF	TGTGCCAGCAGTGAAGTGGGACAGGGGACAGATACGCAGTATTTT
TRBV5-5	TRBD1	.	TRBJ1-2	CASSFSTGGSQRGYTF	TGTGCCAGCAGCTTTTCCACAGGGGGCTCGCAGAGGGGCTACACCTTC
TRBV2	TRBD1	.	TRBJ1-1	CARQGQTEAFF	TGTGCCAGACAGGGGCAGACTGAAGCTTTCTTT
TRBV7-9	.	.	TRBJ2-1	CASSLASGYNEQFF	TGTGCCAGCAGCCTAGCGAGCGGCTACAATGAGCAGTTCTTC
TRBV5-1	.	.	TRBJ2-7	CASSVGQSYEQYF	TGCGCCAGCAGCGTCGGGCAGTCCTACGAGCAGTACTTC
TRBV7-7	TRBD1	.	TRBJ2-3	CASSHPDRGSGTDTQYF	TGTGCCAGCAGCCACCCGGACAGGGGAAGTGGGACAGATACGCAGTATTTT
TRBV6-1	.	few	TRBJ2-2	CASTGAGELFF	TGTGCCAGCACAGGGGCCGGGGAGCTGTTTTTT
TRBV19	TRBD1	.	TRBJ2-3	CASSSDRGATDTQYF	TGTGCCAGTAGTTCCGACAGGGGGGCCACAGATACGCAGTATTTT
TRBV25-1	.	.	TRBJ1-4	CASSDIKQGTNEKLFF	TGTGCCAGCAGTGATATCAAACAGGGAACTAATGAAAAACTGTTTTTT
TRBV19	TRBD1	.	TRBJ2-1	CASSIGQGGPYNEQFF	TGTGCCAGTAGCATCGGACAGGGTGGCCCCTACAATGAGCAGTTCTTC
TRBV2	.	.	TRBJ2-5	CASSDSWPGGETQYF	TGTGCCAGCAGTGATAGTTGGCCTGGGGGGGAGACCCAGTACTTC
TRBV19	.	.	TRBJ1-5	CASSARLGRVNQPQHF	TGTGCCAGTAGTGCGCGCCTTGGGAGGGTGAATCAGCCCCAGCATTTT
TRBV4-1	TRBD1	.	TRBJ1-2	CASSPQTGEIGYGYTF	TGCGCCAGCAGCCCACAGACAGGGGAGATTGGCTATGGCTACACCTTC
TRBV19	.	.	TRBJ1-1	CASSTDRNTEAFF	TGTGCCAGTAGTACCGACAGAAACACTGAAGCTTTCTTT
TRBV2	.	.	TRBJ1-2	CASMDTNYGYTF	TGTGCCAGCATGGACACTAACTATGGCTACACCTTC
TRBV4-1	.	.	TRBJ2-7	CASSPRRPPYEQYF	TGCGCCAGCAGCCCCCGACGTCCGCCCTACGAGCAGTACTTC
TRBV7-7	.	.	TRBJ2-5	CASSPLSGQETQYF	TGTGCTAGCAGCCCACTTTCAGGGCAAGAGACCCAGTACTTC
TRBV6-1	TRBD1	few	TRBJ2-2	CATRYRGQNTGELFF	TGTGCCACCCGCTACAGGGGGCAAAACACCGGGGAGCTGTTTTTT